Sequencing of this T cell receptor (beta chain) was carried out in a study of glioma-infiltrating T cells after dendritic cell vaccination. Across the whole study: Autologous tumor lysate-pulsed dendritic cell vaccination was given between the early 2000s and the early 2010s. Study-wide points: Few patients contributed both blood and tumor specimens.

Comments on this clone: Its antigen is not known.

This CDR3 comprises 15 residues. The germline CDR1 and CDR2 sequences are SEHNR and FQNEAQ (reference sequence). V gave up 4 bases and J gave up 0 bases; unmatched junction bases: 5. Here immunoSEQ multiplex PCR was the method, and the copy in TCRdb shows in-frame clones only, minus some. The sample shows around 96,000 clones, about 80% of them seen only once. The TCR was taken from a human donor with glioblastoma. The sequenced sample was blood, obtained before dendritic cell vaccination. V usage is TRBV7-9 and J usage is TRBJ2-7; 8 positions agree with TRBD1. The CDR3 nucleotides are TGTGCCAGCAGCTACGGACAGGGATACTCCTACGAGCAGTACTTC. Its translation is CASSYGQGYSYEQYF.